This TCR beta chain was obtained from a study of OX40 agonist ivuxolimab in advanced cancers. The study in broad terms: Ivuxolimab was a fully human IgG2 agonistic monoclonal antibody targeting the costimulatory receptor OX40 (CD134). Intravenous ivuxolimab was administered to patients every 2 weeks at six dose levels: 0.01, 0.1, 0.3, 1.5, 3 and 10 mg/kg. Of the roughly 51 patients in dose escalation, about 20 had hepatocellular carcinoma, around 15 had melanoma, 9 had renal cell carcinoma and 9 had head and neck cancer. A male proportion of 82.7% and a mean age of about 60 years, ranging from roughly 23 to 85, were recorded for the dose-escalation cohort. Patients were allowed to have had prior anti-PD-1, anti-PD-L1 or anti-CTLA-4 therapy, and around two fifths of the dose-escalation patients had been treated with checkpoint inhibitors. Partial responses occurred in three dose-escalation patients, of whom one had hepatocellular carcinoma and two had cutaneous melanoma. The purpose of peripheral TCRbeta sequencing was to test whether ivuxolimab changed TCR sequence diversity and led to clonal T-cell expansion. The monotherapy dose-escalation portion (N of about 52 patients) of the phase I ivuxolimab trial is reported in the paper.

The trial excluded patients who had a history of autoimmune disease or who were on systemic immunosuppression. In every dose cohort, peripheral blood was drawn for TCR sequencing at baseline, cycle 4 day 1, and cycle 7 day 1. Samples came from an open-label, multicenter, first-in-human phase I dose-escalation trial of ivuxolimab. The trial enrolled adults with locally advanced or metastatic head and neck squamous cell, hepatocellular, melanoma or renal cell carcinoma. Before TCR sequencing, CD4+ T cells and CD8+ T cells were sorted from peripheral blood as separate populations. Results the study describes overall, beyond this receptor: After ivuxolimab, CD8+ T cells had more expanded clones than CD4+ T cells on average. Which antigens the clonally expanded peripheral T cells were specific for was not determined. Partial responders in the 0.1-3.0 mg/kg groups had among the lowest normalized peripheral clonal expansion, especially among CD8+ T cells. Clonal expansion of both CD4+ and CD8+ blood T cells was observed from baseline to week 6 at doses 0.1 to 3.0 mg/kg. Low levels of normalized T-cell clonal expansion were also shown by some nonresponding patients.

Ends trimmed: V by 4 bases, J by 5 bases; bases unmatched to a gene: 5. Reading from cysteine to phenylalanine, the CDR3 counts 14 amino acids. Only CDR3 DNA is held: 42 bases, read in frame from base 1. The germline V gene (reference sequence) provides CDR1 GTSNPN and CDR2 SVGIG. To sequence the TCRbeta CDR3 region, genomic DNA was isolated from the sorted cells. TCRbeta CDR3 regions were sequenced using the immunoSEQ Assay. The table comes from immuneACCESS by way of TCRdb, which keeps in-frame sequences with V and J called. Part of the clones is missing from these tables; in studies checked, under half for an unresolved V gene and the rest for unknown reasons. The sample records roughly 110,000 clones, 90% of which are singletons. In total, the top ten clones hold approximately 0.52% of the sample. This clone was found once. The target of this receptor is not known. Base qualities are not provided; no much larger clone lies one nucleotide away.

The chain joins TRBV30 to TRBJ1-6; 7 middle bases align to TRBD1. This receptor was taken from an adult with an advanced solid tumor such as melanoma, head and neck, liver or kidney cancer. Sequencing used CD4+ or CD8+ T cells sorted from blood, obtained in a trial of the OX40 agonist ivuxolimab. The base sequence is TGTGCCTGGACTTCGGGACAGAATAATTCACCCCTCCACTTT. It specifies CAWTSGQNNSPLHF.